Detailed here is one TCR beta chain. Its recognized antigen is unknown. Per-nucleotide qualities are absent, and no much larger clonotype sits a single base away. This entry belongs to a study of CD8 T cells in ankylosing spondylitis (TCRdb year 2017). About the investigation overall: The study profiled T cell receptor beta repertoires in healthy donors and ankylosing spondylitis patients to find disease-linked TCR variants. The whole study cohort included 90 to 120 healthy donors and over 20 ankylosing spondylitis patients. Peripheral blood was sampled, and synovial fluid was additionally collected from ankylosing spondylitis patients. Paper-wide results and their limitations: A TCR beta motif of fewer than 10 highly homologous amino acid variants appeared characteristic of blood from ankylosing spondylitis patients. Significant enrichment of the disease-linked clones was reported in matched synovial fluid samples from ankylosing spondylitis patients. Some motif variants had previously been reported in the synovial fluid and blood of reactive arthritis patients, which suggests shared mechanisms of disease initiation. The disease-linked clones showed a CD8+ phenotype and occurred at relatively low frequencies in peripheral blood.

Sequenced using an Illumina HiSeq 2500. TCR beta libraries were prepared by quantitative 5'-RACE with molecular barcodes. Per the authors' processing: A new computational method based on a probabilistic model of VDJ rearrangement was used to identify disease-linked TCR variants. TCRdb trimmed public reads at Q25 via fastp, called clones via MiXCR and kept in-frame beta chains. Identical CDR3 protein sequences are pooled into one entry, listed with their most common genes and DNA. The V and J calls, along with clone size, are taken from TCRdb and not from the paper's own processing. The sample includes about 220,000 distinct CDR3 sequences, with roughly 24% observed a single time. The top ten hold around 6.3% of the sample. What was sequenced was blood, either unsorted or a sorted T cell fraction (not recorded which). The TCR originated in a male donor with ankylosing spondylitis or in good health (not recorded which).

This receptor has the CDR3 CASSQGLEDTEAFF. The nucleotide sequence is given as TGTGCCAGCAGCCAAGGGCTGGAGGACACTGAAGCTTTCTTT. The chain employs TRBV4-2 and TRBJ1-1; the D gene lacks a confident call. Looking up the germline V gene yields CDR1 LGHNA and CDR2 YNFKEQ. Trimming costs V 1 base and J 3 bases, and their ends lie 9 bases apart. The CDR3 goes from the cysteine to the phenylalanine over 14 residues. The CDR3 DNA has 42 bases and is translated from base 1.